A selection of T cell receptor beta chains follows, all from one sample in a study of beta chain features in type 1 diabetes. This table comes from immunoSEQ multiplex PCR, and its TCRdb copy is limited to in-frame clones, with some not included. The sample lists about 340,000 clones, about a tenth occurring once. The sample consisted of central memory CD4+ T cells from blood. The receptors shown here come from a man in his thirties or forties with type 1 diabetes. Each CDR3 is given without its conserved first and last residue. A D gene is named only where the DNA matches it firmly. The size entry is marked missing in some rows and otherwise reads once, few, many or a size class.

v_call clone_size d_call cdr3_aa
TRBV20-1 few NA SASGHLSAF
TRBV28 NA TRBD1 ASSSDRANGYT
TRBV11-2 many NA ASSLNQDIQY
TRBV6-6 NA NA ASSYPEGSNQPQH
TRBV28 NA NA ASSPRRDTGELF
TRBV4-3 few NA ASSQERGNTEAF
TRBV7-9 many TRBD1 ASSLGTGVNTEAF
TRBV2 few TRBD1 ASSWDRAKADTQY
TRBV7-6 many NA ASSLVQGEVNEQF
TRBV11-2 NA TRBD2 ASSHPGRADTQY
TRBV7-2 few NA ASSLQGYNSPLH
TRBV4-2 few TRBD1 ASSQDSTGGPLLTNYGYT
TRBV11-2 NA NA ASSLGTVVGEQY
TRBV29-1 NA TRBD1 SVAPRQGYGYT
TRBV18 few TRBD1 ASSPGTDYEQY
TRBV10-3 NA NA AIKAQGQDTQY
TRBV18 few NA ASSPIGSGVTEAF
TRBV7-9 few NA ASSLQGGTKNIQY
TRBV7-9 few TRBD1 ASSPRGQAGTDTQY
TRBV28 NA NA ASSLPPQRDGYT
TRBV2 few NA ASIPTTNTGELF
TRBV7-9 few TRBD1 ASSEGQGLNPEAF
TRBV6-1 few TRBD2 ASSEAGTSGSYEQY
TRBV4-3 NA NA ASSQQTGISGANVLT
TRBV9 few NA ASSAQNRDQETQY
TRBV5-1 NA NA ASSLGLVSGANVLT
TRBV5-1 NA NA ASSLAGSVLAKNIQY
TRBV7-2 NA NA ASSGGQIITEAF
TRBV4-1 few NA ASSQELQVNEKLF
TRBV5-6 few NA ASSSPRAGGYT
TRBV7-2 many NA ASSLLEGEHQPQH
TRBV27 few TRBD1 ASRKQGPDSYEQY